The sequence of this T cell receptor (beta chain) was determined in a study of cytomegalovirus exposure and HLA in healthy donors. General study points: Confirmation in vitro established that three CMV-associated chains were specific for CMV antigens.

The PCR used 60 Vbeta and 13 Jbeta primers. The assay was immunoSEQ multiplex PCR, and TCRdb's table has in-frame clones only and misses some. The sample yields 63,000 or so clones, roughly 72% seen once. As concerns this clone: Antigen: not known.

This CDR3 is built from 15 residues. Germline V gene sequence: CDR1 SGHAT, CDR2 FQNNGV. Trimming shortened V by 1 base and J by 5 bases, and 15 bases separated the two germline ends. Specimen: PBMCs. This sequence originates from a woman between 25 and 40 years old in good health and CMV-seropositive. This chain connects TRBV11-2 to TRBJ2-7; TRBD1 might be the D (6 bases). CDR3 region: CASSLASTGYHEQYF. The CDR3 DNA reads TGTGCCAGCAGCTTAGCCTCCACAGGGTACCACGAGCAGTACTTC.